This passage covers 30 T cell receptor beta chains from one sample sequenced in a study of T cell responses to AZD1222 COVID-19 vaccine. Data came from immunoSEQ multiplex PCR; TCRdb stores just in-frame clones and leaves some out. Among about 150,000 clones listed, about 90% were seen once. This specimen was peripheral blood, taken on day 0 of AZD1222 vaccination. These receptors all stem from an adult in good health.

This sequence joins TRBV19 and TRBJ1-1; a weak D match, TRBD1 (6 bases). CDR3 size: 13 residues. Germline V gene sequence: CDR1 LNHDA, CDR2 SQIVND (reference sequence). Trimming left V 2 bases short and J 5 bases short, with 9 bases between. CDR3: CASSIPGVTEAFF. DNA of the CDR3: TGTGCCAGTAGTATACCAGGGGTGACTGAAGCTTTCTTT.

CDR3 coding DNA: TGTGCCAGCAGTTTATCGGTGGACAGCGAAGCTTTCTTT. This sequence encodes CASSLSVDSEAFF. The chain has TRBV27 and TRBJ1-1; weak D call: TRBD1 (6 bases). The germline V gene encodes CDR1 MNHEY and CDR2 SMNVEV (reference sequence). Trimming took 0 bases from V and 8 from J, leaving 10 bases between them. This CDR3 region has 13 residues.

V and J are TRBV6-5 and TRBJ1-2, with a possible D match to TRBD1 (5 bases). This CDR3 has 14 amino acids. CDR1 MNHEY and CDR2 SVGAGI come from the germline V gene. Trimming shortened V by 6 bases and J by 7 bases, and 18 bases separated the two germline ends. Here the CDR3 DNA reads TGTGCCAGCAGATCCCCAGGCCAGGGTGCTGGCTACACCTTC. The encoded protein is CASRSPGQGAGYTF.

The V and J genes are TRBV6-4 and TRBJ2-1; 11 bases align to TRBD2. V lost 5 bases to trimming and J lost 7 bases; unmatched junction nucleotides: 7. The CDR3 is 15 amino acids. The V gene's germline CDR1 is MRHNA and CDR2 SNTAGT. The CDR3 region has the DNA TGTGCCAGCAGTTTTGAACTAGCGGGAGTTAATGAGCAGTTCTTC. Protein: CASSFELAGVNEQFF.

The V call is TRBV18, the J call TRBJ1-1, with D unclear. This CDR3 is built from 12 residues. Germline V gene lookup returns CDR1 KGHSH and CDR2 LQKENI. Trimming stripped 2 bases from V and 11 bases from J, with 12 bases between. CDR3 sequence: CASSPDILDAFF. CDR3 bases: TGTGCCAGCTCACCAGACATCCTAGATGCTTTCTTT.

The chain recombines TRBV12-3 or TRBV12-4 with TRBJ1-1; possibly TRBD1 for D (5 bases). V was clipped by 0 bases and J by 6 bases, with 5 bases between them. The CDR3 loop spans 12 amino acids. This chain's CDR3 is CASSLAGAEAFF. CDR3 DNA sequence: TGTGCCAGCAGTTTAGCGGGGGCTGAAGCTTTCTTT.

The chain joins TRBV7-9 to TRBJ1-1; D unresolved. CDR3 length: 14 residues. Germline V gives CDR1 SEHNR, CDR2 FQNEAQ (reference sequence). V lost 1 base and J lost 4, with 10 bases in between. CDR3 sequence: CASSLGSGRTEAFF. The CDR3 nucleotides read TGTGCCAGCAGCTTAGGGTCCGGGCGCACTGAAGCTTTCTTT.

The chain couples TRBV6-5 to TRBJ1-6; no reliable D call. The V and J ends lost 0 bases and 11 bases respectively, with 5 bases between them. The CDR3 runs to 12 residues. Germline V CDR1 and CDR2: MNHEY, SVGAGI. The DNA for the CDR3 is TGTGCCAGCAGTTACTCCGGGGCACCCCTCCACTTT. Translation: CASSYSGAPLHF.

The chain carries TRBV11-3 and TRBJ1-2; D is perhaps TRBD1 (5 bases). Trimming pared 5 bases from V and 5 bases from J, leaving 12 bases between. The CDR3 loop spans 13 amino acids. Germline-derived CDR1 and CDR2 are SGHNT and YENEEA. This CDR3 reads CASSSRDGYGYTF. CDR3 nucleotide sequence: TGTGCCAGCAGCAGCCGGGACGGATATGGCTACACCTTC.

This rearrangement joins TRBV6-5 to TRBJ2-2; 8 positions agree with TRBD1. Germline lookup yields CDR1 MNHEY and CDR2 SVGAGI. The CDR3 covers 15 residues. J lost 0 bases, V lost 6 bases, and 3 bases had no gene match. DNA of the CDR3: TGTGCCAGCAGCACGGACAGGGCGAACACCGGGGAGCTGTTTTTT. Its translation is CASSTDRANTGELFF.

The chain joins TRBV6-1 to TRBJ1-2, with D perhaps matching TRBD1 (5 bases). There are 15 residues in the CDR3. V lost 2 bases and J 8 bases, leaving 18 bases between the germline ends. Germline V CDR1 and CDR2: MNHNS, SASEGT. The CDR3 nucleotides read TGTGCCAGCAGTGAATTCGGGGACCTCATAAGCGGCTACACCTTC. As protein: CASSEFGDLISGYTF.

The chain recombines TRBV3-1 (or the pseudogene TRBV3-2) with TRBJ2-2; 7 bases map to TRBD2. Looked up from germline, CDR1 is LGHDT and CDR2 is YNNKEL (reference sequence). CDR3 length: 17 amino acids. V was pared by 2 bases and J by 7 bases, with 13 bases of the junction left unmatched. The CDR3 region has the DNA TGTGCCAGCAGCCAACAGGTCGCCAGCGGGATAGGCGGGGAGCTGTTTTTT. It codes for CASSQQVASGIGGELFF.

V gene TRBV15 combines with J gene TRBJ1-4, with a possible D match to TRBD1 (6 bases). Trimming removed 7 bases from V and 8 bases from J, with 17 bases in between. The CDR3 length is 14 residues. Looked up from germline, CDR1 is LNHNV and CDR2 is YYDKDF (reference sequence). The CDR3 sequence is CATNPGEGGEKLFF. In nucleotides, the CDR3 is TGTGCCACCAACCCAGGGGAAGGAGGGGAAAAACTGTTTTTT.

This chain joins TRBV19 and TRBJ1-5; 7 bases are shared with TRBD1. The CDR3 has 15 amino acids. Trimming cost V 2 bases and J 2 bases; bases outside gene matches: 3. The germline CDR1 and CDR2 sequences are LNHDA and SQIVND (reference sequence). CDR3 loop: CASSITGVGNQPQHF. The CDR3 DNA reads TGTGCCAGTAGTATAACAGGGGTGGGCAATCAGCCCCAGCATTTT.

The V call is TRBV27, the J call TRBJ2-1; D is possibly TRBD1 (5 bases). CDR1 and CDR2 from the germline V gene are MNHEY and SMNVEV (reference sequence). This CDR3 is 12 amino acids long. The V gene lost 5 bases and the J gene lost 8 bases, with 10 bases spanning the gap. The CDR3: CASSGARDEQFF. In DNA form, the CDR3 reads TGTGCCAGCAGTGGGGCTCGCGATGAGCAGTTCTTC.

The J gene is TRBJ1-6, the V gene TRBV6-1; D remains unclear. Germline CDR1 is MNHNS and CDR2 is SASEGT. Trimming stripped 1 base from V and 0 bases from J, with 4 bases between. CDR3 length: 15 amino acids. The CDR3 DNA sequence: TGTGCCAGCAGTGAAGGGAGCTCCTATAATTCACCCCTCCACTTT. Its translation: CASSEGSSYNSPLHF.

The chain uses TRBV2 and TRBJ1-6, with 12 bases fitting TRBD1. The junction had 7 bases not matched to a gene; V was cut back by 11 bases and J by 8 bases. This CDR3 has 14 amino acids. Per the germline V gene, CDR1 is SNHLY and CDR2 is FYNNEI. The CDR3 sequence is CASRRDRGHSPLHF. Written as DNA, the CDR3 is TGTGCCTCTCGCCGGGACAGGGGGCATTCACCCCTCCACTTT.

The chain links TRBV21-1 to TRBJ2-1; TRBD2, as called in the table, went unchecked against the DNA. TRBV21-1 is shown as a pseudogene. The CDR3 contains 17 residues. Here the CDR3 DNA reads TGTGCCAGCAGCAAAAGGGGAACTAGCGGGAACTACAATGAGCAGTTCTTC. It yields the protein CASSKRGTSGNYNEQFF.

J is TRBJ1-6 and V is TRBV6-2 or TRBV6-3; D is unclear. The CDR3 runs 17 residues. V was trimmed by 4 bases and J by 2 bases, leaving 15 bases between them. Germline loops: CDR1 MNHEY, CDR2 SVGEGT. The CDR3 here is CASSLRTFRAYNSPLHF. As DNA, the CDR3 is TGTGCCAGCAGTTTACGGACCTTCCGGGCCTATAATTCACCCCTCCACTTT.

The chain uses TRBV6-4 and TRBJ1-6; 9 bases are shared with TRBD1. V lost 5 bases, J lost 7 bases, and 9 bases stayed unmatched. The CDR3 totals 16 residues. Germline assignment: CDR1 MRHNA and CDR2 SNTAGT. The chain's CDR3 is CASSLYGTGPNSPLHF. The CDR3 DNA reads TGTGCCAGCAGTCTCTATGGGACAGGGCCGAATTCACCCCTCCACTTT.

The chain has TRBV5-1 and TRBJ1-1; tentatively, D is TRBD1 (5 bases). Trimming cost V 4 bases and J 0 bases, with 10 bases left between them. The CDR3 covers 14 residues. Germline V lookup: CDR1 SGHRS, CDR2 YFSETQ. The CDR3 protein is CASSVGPMNTEAFF. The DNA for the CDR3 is TGCGCCAGCAGCGTGGGACCGATGAACACTGAAGCTTTCTTT.

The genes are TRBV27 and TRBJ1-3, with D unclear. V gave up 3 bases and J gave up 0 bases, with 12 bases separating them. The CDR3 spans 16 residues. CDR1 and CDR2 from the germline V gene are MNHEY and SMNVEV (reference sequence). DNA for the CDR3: TGTGCCAGCAGTTTCCCTCCTGGGGACTCTGGAAACACCATATATTTT. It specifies CASSFPPGDSGNTIYF.

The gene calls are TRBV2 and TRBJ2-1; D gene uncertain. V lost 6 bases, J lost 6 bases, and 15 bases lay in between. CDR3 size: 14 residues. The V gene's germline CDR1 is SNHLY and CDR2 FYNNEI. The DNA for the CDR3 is TGTGCCAGCAGGAAGACCGTGGTAGGCAATGAGCAGTTCTTC. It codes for CASRKTVVGNEQFF.

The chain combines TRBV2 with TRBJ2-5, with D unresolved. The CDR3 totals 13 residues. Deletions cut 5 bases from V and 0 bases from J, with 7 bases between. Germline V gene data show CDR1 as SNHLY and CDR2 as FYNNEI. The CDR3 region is CASSLGYQETQYF. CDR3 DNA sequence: TGTGCCAGCAGTTTAGGGTACCAAGAGACCCAGTACTTC.

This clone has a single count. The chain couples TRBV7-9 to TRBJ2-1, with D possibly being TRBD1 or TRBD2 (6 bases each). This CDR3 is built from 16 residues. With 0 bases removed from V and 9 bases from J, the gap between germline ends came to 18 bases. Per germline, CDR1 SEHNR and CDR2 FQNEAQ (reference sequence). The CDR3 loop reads CASSLAGRTASGEQFF. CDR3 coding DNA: TGTGCCAGCAGCTTAGCGGGGAGGACAGCCTCAGGTGAGCAGTTCTTC.

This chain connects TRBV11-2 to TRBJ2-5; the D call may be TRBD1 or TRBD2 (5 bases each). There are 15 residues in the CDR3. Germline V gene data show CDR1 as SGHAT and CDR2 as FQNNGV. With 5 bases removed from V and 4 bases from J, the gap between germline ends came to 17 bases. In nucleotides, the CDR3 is TGTGCCAGCAGCCTACGAGGGGCCCGTCCAGAGACCCAGTACTTC. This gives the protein CASSLRGARPETQYF. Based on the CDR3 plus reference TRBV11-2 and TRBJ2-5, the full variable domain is EAGVAQSPRYKIIEKRQSVAFWCNPISGHATLYWYQQILGQGPKLLIQFQNNGVVDDSQLPKDRFSAERLKGVDSTLKIQPAKLEDSAVYLCASSLRGARPETQYFGPGTRLLVL.

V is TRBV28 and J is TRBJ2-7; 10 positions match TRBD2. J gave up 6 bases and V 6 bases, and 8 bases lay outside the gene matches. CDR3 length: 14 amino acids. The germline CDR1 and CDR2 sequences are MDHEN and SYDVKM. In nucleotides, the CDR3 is TGTGCCAGCAGCCTAGCGGGAGTTTTGCGCGAGCAGTACTTC. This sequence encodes CASSLAGVLREQYF.

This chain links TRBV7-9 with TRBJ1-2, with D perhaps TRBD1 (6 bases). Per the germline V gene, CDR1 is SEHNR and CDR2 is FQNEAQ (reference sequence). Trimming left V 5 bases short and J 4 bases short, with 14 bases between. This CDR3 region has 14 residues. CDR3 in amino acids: CASSHPGTIYGYTF. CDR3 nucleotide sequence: TGTGCCAGCAGCCATCCCGGGACAATCTATGGCTACACCTTC.

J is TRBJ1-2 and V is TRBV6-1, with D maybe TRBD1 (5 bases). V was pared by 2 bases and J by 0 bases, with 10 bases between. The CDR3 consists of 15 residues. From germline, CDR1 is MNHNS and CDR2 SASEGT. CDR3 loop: CASSERGSANYGYTF. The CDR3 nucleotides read TGTGCCAGCAGTGAACGGGGGAGTGCTAACTATGGCTACACCTTC.

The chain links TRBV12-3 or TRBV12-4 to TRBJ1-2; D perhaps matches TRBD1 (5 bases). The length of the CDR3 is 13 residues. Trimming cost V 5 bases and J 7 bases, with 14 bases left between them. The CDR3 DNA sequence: TGTGCCAGCAGTCCGAGCCAGGGATCTGGCTACACCTTC. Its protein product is CASSPSQGSGYTF.